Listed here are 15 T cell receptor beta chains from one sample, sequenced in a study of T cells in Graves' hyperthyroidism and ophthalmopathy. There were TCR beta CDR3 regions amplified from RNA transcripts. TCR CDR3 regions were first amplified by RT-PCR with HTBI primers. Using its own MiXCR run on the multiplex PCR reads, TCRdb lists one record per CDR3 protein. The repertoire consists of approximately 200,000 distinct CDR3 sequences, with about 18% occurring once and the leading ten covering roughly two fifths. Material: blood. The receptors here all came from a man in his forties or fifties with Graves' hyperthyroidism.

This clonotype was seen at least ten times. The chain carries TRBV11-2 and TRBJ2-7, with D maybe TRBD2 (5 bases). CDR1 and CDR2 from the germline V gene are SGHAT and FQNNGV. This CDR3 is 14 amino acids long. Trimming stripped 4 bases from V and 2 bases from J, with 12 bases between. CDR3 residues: CASSSHPGTYEQYF. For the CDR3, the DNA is TGTGCCAGCAGCTCCCACCCCGGGACCTACGAGCAGTACTTC. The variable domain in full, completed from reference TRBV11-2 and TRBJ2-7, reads EAGVAQSPRYKIIEKRQSVAFWCNPISGHATLYWYQQILGQGPKLLIQFQNNGVVDDSQLPKDRFSAERLKGVDSTLKIQPAKLEDSAVYLCASSSHPGTYEQYFGPGTRLTVT.

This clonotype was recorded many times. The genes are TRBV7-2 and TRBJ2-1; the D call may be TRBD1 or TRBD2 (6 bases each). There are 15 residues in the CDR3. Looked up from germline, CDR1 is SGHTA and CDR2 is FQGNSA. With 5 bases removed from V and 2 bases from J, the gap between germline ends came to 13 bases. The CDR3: CASSRGGTTYNEQFF. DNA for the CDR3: TGTGCCAGCAGCAGAGGGGGGACCACCTACAATGAGCAGTTCTTC.

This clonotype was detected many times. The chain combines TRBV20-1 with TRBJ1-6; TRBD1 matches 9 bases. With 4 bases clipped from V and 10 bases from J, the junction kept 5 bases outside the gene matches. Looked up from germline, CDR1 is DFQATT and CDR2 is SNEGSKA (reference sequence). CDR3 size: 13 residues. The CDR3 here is CSATGTGNSPLHF. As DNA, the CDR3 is TGCAGTGCTACCGGGACAGGGAACTCACCCCTCCACTTT.

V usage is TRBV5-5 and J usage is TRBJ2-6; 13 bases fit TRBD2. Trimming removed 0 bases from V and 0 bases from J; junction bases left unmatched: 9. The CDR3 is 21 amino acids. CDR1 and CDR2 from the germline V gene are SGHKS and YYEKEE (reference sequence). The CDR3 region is CASSLDGLGLAGSSGANVLTF. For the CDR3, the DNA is TGTGCCAGCAGCTTGGACGGTCTGGGACTAGCGGGGTCCTCTGGGGCCAACGTCCTGACTTTC.

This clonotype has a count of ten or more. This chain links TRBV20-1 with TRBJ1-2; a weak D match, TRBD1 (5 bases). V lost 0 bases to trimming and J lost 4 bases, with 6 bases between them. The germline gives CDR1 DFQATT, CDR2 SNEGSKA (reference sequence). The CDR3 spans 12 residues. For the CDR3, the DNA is TGCAGTGCTAGAGAAGGGACCTATGGCTACACCTTC. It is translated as CSAREGTYGYTF.

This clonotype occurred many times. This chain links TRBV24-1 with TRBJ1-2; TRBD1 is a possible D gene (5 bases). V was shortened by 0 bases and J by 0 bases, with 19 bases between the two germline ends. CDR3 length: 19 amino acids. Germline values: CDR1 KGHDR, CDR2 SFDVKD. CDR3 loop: CATSDLLRGSLETNYGYTF. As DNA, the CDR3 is TGTGCCACCAGTGATTTGCTCCGGGGCAGCCTGGAGACTAACTATGGCTACACCTTC.

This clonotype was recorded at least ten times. The DNA of the CDR3 is TGTGCCAGCAGCCAAGTTGGCACTGAAGCTTTCTTT. It encodes CASSQVGTEAFF. This chain uses TRBV3-1 with TRBJ1-1; no reliable D call. CDR3 length: 12 residues. Germline loops: CDR1 LGHDT, CDR2 YNNKEL (reference sequence). V was cut by 1 base and J by 4 bases, with 4 bases left in between. Supplemented by reference TRBV3-1 and TRBJ1-1, the full variable domain reads DTAVSQTPKYLVTQMGNDKSIKCEQNLGHDTMYWYKQDSKKFLKIMFSYNNKELIINETVPNRFSPKSPDKAHLNLHINSLELGDSAVYFCASSQVGTEAFFGQGTRLTVV.

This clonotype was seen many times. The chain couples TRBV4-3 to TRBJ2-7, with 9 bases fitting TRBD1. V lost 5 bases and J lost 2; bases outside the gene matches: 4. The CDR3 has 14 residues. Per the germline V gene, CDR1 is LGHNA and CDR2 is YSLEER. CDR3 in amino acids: CASSNRDRAYEQYF. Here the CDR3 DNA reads TGCGCCAGCAGCAACCGGGACAGGGCCTACGAGCAGTACTTC.

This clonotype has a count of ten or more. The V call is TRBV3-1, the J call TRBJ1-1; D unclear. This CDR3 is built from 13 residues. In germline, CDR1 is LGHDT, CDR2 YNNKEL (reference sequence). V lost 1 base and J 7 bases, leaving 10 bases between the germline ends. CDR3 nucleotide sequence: TGTGCCAGCAGCCAAGTCCGGCAGAATGAAGCTTTCTTT. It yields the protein CASSQVRQNEAFF.

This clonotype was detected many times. The CDR3 sequence: CASSSGAEQETQYF. The CDR3 nucleotides read TGTGCCAGCAGCTCCGGGGCAGAACAAGAGACCCAGTACTTC. V and J are TRBV7-2 and TRBJ2-5; D assignment may be TRBD1 or TRBD2 (5 bases each). The V end was cut by 4 bases, the J end by 2 bases, with 11 bases between. The germline gives CDR1 SGHTA, CDR2 FQGNSA. CDR3 length: 14 amino acids.

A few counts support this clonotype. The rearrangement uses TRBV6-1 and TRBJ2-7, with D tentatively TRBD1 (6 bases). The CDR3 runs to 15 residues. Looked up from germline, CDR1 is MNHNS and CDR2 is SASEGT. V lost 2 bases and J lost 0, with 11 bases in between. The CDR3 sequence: CASSEFGQTSYEQYF. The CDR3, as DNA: TGTGCCAGCAGTGAATTCGGACAGACCTCCTACGAGCAGTACTTC.

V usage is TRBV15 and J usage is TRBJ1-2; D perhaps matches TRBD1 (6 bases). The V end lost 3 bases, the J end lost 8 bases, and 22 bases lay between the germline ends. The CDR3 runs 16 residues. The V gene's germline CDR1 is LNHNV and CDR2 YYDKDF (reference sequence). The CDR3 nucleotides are TGTGCCACCAGCAGTCCGTCCCGGGACATAAGGAGAGGCTACACCTTC. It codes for CATSSPSRDIRRGYTF.

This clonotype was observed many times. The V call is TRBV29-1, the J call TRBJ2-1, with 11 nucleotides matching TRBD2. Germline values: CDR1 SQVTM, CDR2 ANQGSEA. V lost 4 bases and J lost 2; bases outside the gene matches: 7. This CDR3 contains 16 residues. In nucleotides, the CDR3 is TGCAGCGTTGCCACTTTAGCGGGGGGGCCCTACAATGAGCAGTTCTTC. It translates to CSVATLAGGPYNEQFF.

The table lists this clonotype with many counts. The CDR3 DNA follows: TGCAGCGGGGGACAGTCCATGAACACTGAAGCTTTCTTT. It encodes CSGGQSMNTEAFF. The chain links TRBV29-1 to TRBJ1-1; 7 bases agree with TRBD1. The CDR3 is made up of 13 amino acids. Trimming removed 7 bases from V and 0 bases from J; junction bases left unmatched: 5. Germline values: CDR1 SQVTM, CDR2 ANQGSEA.

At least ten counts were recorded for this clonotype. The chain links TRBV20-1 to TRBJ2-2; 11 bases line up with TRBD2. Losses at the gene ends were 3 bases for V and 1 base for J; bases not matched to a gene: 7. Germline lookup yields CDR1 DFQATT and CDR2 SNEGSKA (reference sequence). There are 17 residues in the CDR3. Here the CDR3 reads CSAREASGGLNTGELFF. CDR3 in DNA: TGCAGTGCTAGGGAGGCTAGCGGGGGGCTGAACACCGGGGAGCTGTTTTTT.